The 31 T cell receptor beta chains given below trace back to one sample, sequenced in a study of a mutant IDH1 vaccine in newly diagnosed glioma. Their target antigens are unknown. Time point denoted: week 35, safety follow-up. All doses held 300 ug of mutant IDH1 20-mer peptide, with topical imiquimod. Libraries were prepared by immunoSEQ multiplex PCR; TCRdb keeps only in-frame clonotypes and omits some of them. The sample comprises over 60,000 clones, around 81% of which are singletons, and 5% to 7% rests with the top ten. Sequenced here: PBMCs, sampled from a glioma patient whose treatment included an IDH1 peptide vaccine. Every receptor here comes from a man aged 35-49 years with glioma.

This rearrangement joins TRBV20-1 to TRBJ2-7, with D uncertain. The CDR3 has 10 residues. The ends were cut back, 6 bases at V and 3 bases at J, with 6 bases in the middle. Germline CDR1 reads DFQATT; CDR2 reads SNEGSKA (reference sequence). In nucleotides, the CDR3 is TGCAGTGCGGGTGACTACGAGCAGTACTTC. This sequence encodes CSAGDYEQYF.

The chain couples TRBV11-1 to TRBJ1-2; D is unclear. The CDR3 contains 13 residues. V was shortened by 3 bases and J by 0 bases, with 5 bases between the two germline ends. Germline CDR1 is SGHAT and CDR2 is FQDESV (reference sequence). The chain's CDR3 is CASSFRTNYGYTF. Written as DNA, the CDR3 is TGTGCCAGCAGCTTCCGGACTAACTATGGCTACACCTTC. Combining the CDR3 with reference TRBV11-1 and TRBJ1-2 gives the whole variable domain EAEVAQSPRYKITEKSQAVAFWCDPISGHATLYWYRQILGQGPELLVQFQDESVVDDSQLPKDRFSAERLKGVDSTLKIQPAELGDSAMYLCASSFRTNYGYTFGSGTRLTVV.

The chain has TRBV18 and TRBJ2-2; 8 bases are shared with TRBD1. The CDR3 totals 16 residues. Trimming cost V 2 bases and J 2 bases; bases outside gene matches: 4. CDR1 and CDR2 from the germline V gene are KGHSH and LQKENI. CDR3 protein: CASSPGDRTNTGELFF. CDR3 DNA sequence: TGTGCCAGCTCACCAGGGGACAGGACTAACACCGGGGAGCTGTTTTTT.

The chain is built from TRBV2 and TRBJ1-2, with D tentatively TRBD1 (6 bases). From germline, CDR1 is SNHLY and CDR2 FYNNEI. The CDR3 has 14 amino acids. Trimming took off 3 bases at V and 3 bases at J, with 11 bases between the two ends. CDR3 residues: CASSEQGQHYGYTF. In nucleotides, the CDR3 is TGTGCCAGCAGTGAGCAGGGGCAGCACTATGGCTACACCTTC.

The chain has TRBV12-5 and TRBJ1-2; unclear D gene. The V and J ends lost 0 bases and 2 bases respectively, with 19 bases between them. The CDR3 is 18 amino acids. Germline lookup yields CDR1 LGHNT and CDR2 FRNRAP. The CDR3 region is CASGLVGTFNPRNYGYTF. CDR3 sequence (DNA): TGTGCTAGTGGTTTGGTGGGTACATTCAATCCCCGCAACTATGGCTACACCTTC.

V is TRBV5-6 and J is TRBJ2-1; 10 bases match TRBD2. In germline, CDR1 is SGHDT, CDR2 YYEEEE. V lost 2 bases to trimming and J lost 7 bases; unmatched junction nucleotides: 0. This CDR3 is 13 amino acids long. The CDR3 loop is CASSLAGGNEQFF. The CDR3 DNA is TGTGCCAGCAGCTTAGCGGGAGGGAATGAGCAGTTCTTC.

The rearrangement uses TRBV5-1 and TRBJ1-5; TRBD1 matches at 12 bases. V trimming: 4 bases; J trimming: 2 bases; junction bases outside the gene matches: 7. Germline V lookup: CDR1 SGHRS, CDR2 YFSETQ. The CDR3 is 17 residues long. CDR3 sequence (DNA): TGCGCCAGCAGCAGTGGGACAGGGGGCCTGGGCAATCAGCCCCAGCATTTT. Protein: CASSSGTGGLGNQPQHF.

The V gene is TRBV10-3, the J gene TRBJ2-7; 8 bases match TRBD2. The CDR3 has 16 amino acids. The ends lost 5 bases at V and 9 bases at J; junction bases unmatched: 18. Germline V gives CDR1 ENHRY, CDR2 SYGVKD. CDR3 coding DNA: TGTGCCATCAGTCGGGGGGGAAGTAGCGGCCCCCTCGCGCAGTACTTC. Translated: CAISRGGSSGPLAQYF.

The J gene is TRBJ2-3, the V gene TRBV4-2, with 8 positions matching TRBD1. Germline trimming cut 3 bases from V and 1 base from J; bases unmatched to any gene: 6. The CDR3 totals 16 residues. From germline, CDR1 is LGHNA and CDR2 YNFKEQ. This chain's CDR3 is CASSQRQGTGTDTQYF. The CDR3 DNA is TGTGCCAGCAGCCAGAGACAGGGGACGGGCACAGATACGCAGTATTTT.

The rearrangement links TRBV15 to TRBJ2-7; TRBD1 aligns across 7 bases. Per germline, CDR1 LNHNV and CDR2 YYDKDF (reference sequence). V was clipped by 2 bases and J by 0 bases; unmatched bases: 7. The CDR3 contains 16 residues. This chain's CDR3 is CATSRSDWTGSYEQYF. The CDR3 nucleotides read TGTGCCACCAGCAGATCTGATTGGACAGGCTCCTACGAGCAGTACTTC.

The chain joins TRBV7-2 to TRBJ2-2, with D uncertain. This CDR3 region has 16 residues. The germline CDR1 and CDR2 sequences are SGHTA and FQGNSA. The V gene lost 2 bases and the J gene lost 2 bases, with 12 bases spanning the gap. In DNA, the CDR3 is TGTGCCAGCAGCTTAATGCGACTGTCAAACACCGGGGAGCTGTTTTTT. Amino acid sequence: CASSLMRLSNTGELFF.

V gene TRBV2 combines with J gene TRBJ2-5; 8 bases map to TRBD1. V shed 5 bases, J shed 11 bases, and the junction held 13 bases outside the gene matches. CDR1 is SNHLY, CDR2 FYNNEI, per germline. There are 14 residues in the CDR3. The CDR3 nucleotides read TGTGCCAGCAGTCATAACCCAGGGGGCTGGGAGCAGTACTTC. This codes for CASSHNPGGWEQYF.

This clone was recorded a few times. CDR3 in amino acids: CSVQGFDTEAFF. Here the CDR3 DNA reads TGCAGCGTACAGGGTTTTGACACTGAAGCTTTCTTT. V usage is TRBV29-1 and J usage is TRBJ1-1, with D maybe TRBD1 (6 bases). Per the germline V gene, CDR1 is SQVTM and CDR2 is ANQGSEA. This CDR3 region has 12 residues. V gave up 6 bases and J gave up 3 bases, with 11 bases separating them.

The V call is TRBV7-9, the J call TRBJ1-5; the D is unclear. This CDR3 contains 14 residues. V lost 1 base to trimming and J lost 3 bases, with 7 bases between them. In germline, CDR1 is SEHNR, CDR2 FQNEAQ (reference sequence). CDR3 sequence (DNA): TGTGCCAGCAGCTTAGACGGGTTCAATCAGCCCCAGCATTTT. It is translated as CASSLDGFNQPQHF.

V gene TRBV19 combines with J gene TRBJ1-5, with 11 positions matching TRBD1. CDR3 size: 15 residues. The ends lost 1 base at V and 6 bases at J; junction bases unmatched: 2. Per germline, CDR1 LNHDA and CDR2 SQIVND (reference sequence). The CDR3 here is CASSIGTGGGQPQHF. The CDR3 nucleotides are TGTGCCAGTAGTATAGGGACAGGGGGCGGTCAGCCCCAGCATTTT.

V gene TRBV7-9 combines with J gene TRBJ2-7; D might be TRBD1 or TRBD2, each matching 5 bases. The CDR3 is 13 amino acids. The V gene lost 3 bases and the J gene lost 5 bases, with 11 bases spanning the gap. Germline loops: CDR1 SEHNR, CDR2 FQNEAQ (reference sequence). DNA for the CDR3: TGTGCCAGCAGCTTTGGGGGTCTGGACGAGCAGTACTTC. It is translated as CASSFGGLDEQYF.

The chain is built from TRBV7-2 and TRBJ2-3; no clear D. CDR3 length equals 12 residues. V was trimmed by 1 base and J by 10 bases, leaving 9 bases between them. Germline V gene lookup returns CDR1 SGHTA and CDR2 FQGNSA. The CDR3 DNA reads TGTGCCAGCAGCTTAGGTTTCCTCTCGCAGTATTTT. The encoded protein is CASSLGFLSQYF.

J is TRBJ2-7 and V is TRBV14, with no clear D. CDR3 length: 11 residues. Germline V gene lookup returns CDR1 SGHDN and CDR2 FVKESK. Trimming pared 1 base from V and 7 bases from J, leaving 5 bases between. The CDR3: CASSQVGEQYF. DNA of the CDR3: TGTGCCAGCAGCCAAGTGGGAGAGCAGTACTTC.

The chain joins TRBV23-1 to TRBJ1-3; TRBD1 agrees at 9 bases. TRBV23-1 is an open reading frame whose function is uncertain. The CDR3 sequence is 16 residues long. V trimming: 0 bases; J trimming: 6 bases; junction bases outside the gene matches: 6. This CDR3 is CASSQSQDRGLNTIYF. The CDR3 DNA is TGCGCCAGCAGTCAATCACAGGACAGGGGTTTAAACACCATATATTTT.

The chain links TRBV7-9 to TRBJ2-1, with 14 bases that match TRBD2. V lost 4 bases to trimming and J lost 10 bases; unmatched junction nucleotides: 6. This CDR3 contains 15 residues. The germline V gene has CDR1 SEHNR and CDR2 FQNEAQ (reference sequence). The DNA for the CDR3 is TGTGCCAGCAGCTCCCTTGGACTAGCGGGGGGAGAGCAGTTCTTC. Amino acids: CASSSLGLAGGEQFF.

The chain carries TRBV28 and TRBJ2-7; the match to TRBD1 covers 7 bases. The CDR3 loop spans 14 amino acids. V shed 8 bases and J 7 bases; nucleotides not matched to a gene: 14. Germline CDR1 is MDHEN and CDR2 is SYDVKM. CDR3 in amino acids: CASLKGQTYEEQYF. The CDR3 DNA reads TGTGCCAGCCTAAAGGGACAGACCTACGAAGAGCAGTACTTC.

The CDR3 DNA is TGTGCCAGCAGCCAAGGTCCCGGGACAGGGGTTGGCGAGCAGTACTTC. Translated: CASSQGPGTGVGEQYF. This chain uses TRBV4-2 with TRBJ2-7, with 10 bases identical to TRBD1. The CDR3 covers 16 residues. Looked up from germline, CDR1 is LGHNA and CDR2 is YNFKEQ. After removal of 1 base from V and 6 bases from J, the junction contained 9 bases not matched to a gene.

The genes are TRBV4-2 and TRBJ2-7; 9 nucleotides match TRBD2. Germline trimming cut 1 base from V and 0 bases from J; bases unmatched to any gene: 4. The germline V gene encodes CDR1 LGHNA and CDR2 YNFKEQ. This CDR3 is 16 amino acids long. CDR3 sequence: CASSQGSSGVSYEQYF. The DNA for the CDR3 is TGTGCCAGCAGCCAAGGTTCTAGCGGGGTCTCCTACGAGCAGTACTTC.

The J gene is TRBJ2-3, the V gene TRBV7-2; possible D gene TRBD2, 5 bases. The germline CDR1 and CDR2 sequences are SGHTA and FQGNSA. This CDR3 has 15 amino acids. V dropped 4 bases and J dropped 6 bases, with 17 bases sitting between them. For the CDR3, the DNA is TGTGCCAGCAGCTCAAACGGAGTAGCGCCGGATACGCAGTATTTT. Amino acids: CASSSNGVAPDTQYF.

CDR3 sequence (DNA): TGTGCCAGCAGCGTAACGGCCGCGAACACCGGGGAGCTGTTTTTT. Encoded protein: CASSVTAANTGELFF. The chain joins TRBV9 to TRBJ2-2; unclear D gene. The CDR3 is 15 amino acids. CDR1 and CDR2 from the germline V gene are SGDLS and YYNGEE. V was cut by 1 base and J by 0 bases, with 7 bases left in between.

J is TRBJ1-5 and V is TRBV19; D call uncertain. Trimming shortened V by 6 bases and J by 7 bases, and 19 bases separated the two germline ends. From germline, CDR1 is LNHDA and CDR2 SQIVND (reference sequence). The CDR3 covers 15 residues. CDR3 residues: CASSVSMSNSQPQHF. Written as DNA, the CDR3 is TGTGCCAGTAGCGTAAGTATGAGTAACAGCCAGCCCCAGCATTTT.

The rearrangement joins TRBV15 to TRBJ2-7; D unclear. The CDR3 sequence is 13 residues long. V was shortened by 5 bases and J by 0 bases, with 8 bases between the two germline ends. The V gene's germline CDR1 is LNHNV and CDR2 YYDKDF (reference sequence). The CDR3 protein is CATSLPTSYEQYF. The CDR3 DNA sequence: TGTGCCACCAGCTTACCGACCTCCTACGAGCAGTACTTC.

The CDR3 bases are TGCGCCAGCAGCCAAGAGGGGGCGCCCACAGATACGCAGTATTTT. This gives the protein CASSQEGAPTDTQYF. The genes are TRBV4-3 and TRBJ2-3; weak D call: TRBD1 (6 bases). Trimming pared 0 bases from V and 2 bases from J, leaving 9 bases between. The CDR3 sequence is 15 residues long. In germline, CDR1 is LGHNA, CDR2 YSLEER.

The table lists this clone with a few counts. The genes are TRBV7-2 and TRBJ2-7; TRBD1 might be the D (6 bases). The CDR3 contains 15 residues. With 2 bases removed from V and 4 bases from J, the gap between germline ends came to 15 bases. Germline CDR1 and CDR2: SGHTA and FQGNSA. Here the CDR3 reads CASSLSAQGWYEQYF. CDR3 coding DNA: TGTGCCAGCAGCTTATCGGCCCAGGGGTGGTACGAGCAGTACTTC.

The chain recombines TRBV19 with TRBJ2-3; tentatively, D is TRBD2 (6 bases). Trimming cost V 5 bases and J 4 bases, with 13 bases left between them. Germline assignment: CDR1 LNHDA and CDR2 SQIVND (reference sequence). The CDR3 runs 14 residues. CDR3 in DNA: TGTGCCAGTAGTTCCCGACTAGGCTCAGATACGCAGTATTTT. Amino acid sequence: CASSSRLGSDTQYF.

The chain couples TRBV11-1 to TRBJ2-7, with TRBD1 identical over 10 bases. CDR3 length: 16 amino acids. Trimming removed 6 bases from V and 0 bases from J; junction bases left unmatched: 8. Germline loops: CDR1 SGHAT, CDR2 FQDESV (reference sequence). CDR3 DNA sequence: TGTGCCAGCAGTTCCCCCGGGACAGGGGCCTCCTACGAGCAGTACTTC. Encoded protein: CASSSPGTGASYEQYF.